The present T cell receptor (beta chain) was sequenced within a study of cytomegalovirus exposure and HLA in healthy donors. The PCR contained 60 Vbeta and 13 Jbeta primers. The assay was immunoSEQ multiplex PCR, and TCRdb's table has in-frame clones only and misses some. The sample shows about 130,000 clones, roughly 70% of them seen only once. Sequencing was carried out using PBMCs. The clonotype comes from a man in his thirties or forties in good health and CMV-seronegative.

This CDR3 is CASSGQTRAETQYF. The CDR3 region has the DNA TGTGCCAGCAGTGGCCAAACTAGAGCAGAGACCCAGTACTTC. The chain employs TRBV2 and TRBJ2-5, with D perhaps TRBD2 (5 bases). With 4 bases removed from V and 4 bases from J, the gap between germline ends came to 13 bases. The germline gives CDR1 SNHLY, CDR2 FYNNEI. The CDR3 totals 14 residues. Together with reference TRBV2 and TRBJ2-5, the CDR3 gives the full variable domain: EPEVTQTPSHQVTQMGQEVILRCVPISNHLYFYWYRQILGQKVEFLVSFYNNEISEKSEIFDDQFSVERPDGSNFTLKIRSTKLEDSAMYFCASSGQTRAETQYFGPGTRLLVL.